The 13 T cell receptor beta chains in this list originate from one sample, sequenced in a study of T cells in tuberculosis. Repertoires were generated with immunoSEQ multiplex PCR, while TCRdb's copy carries only in-frame clones and drops some. Here the sample spans some 34,000 clones, over 90% being singletons. Input material: PBMCs. The receptor set was obtained from a donor between 10 and 35 years old with latent tuberculosis or without tuberculosis infection.

The chain employs TRBV19 and TRBJ1-2, with D perhaps matching TRBD1 (6 bases). Germline-derived CDR1 and CDR2 are LNHDA and SQIVND (reference sequence). V was trimmed by 7 bases and J by 4 bases, leaving 19 bases between them. The CDR3 consists of 15 residues. The CDR3 protein is CASKRETGAIYGYTF. The CDR3 nucleotides are TGTGCCAGTAAGAGAGAGACAGGAGCCATCTATGGCTACACCTTC.

This chain joins TRBV7-2 and TRBJ1-5; 8 bases are shared with TRBD1. V shed 4 bases, J shed 0 bases, and the junction held 5 bases outside the gene matches. Germline CDR1 is SGHTA and CDR2 is FQGNSA. CDR3 size: 16 residues. The CDR3 loop is CASSYTGGYSNQPQHF. For the CDR3, the DNA is TGTGCCAGCAGCTACACAGGGGGATATAGCAATCAGCCCCAGCATTTT.

The rearrangement joins TRBV7-9 to TRBJ1-2; D not resolved. Germline V lookup: CDR1 SEHNR, CDR2 FQNEAQ (reference sequence). CDR3 length: 13 amino acids. Trimming took 5 bases from V and 4 from J, leaving 11 bases between them. The CDR3 DNA reads TGTGCCAGCAGCCCCCTACGGTTCTATGGCTACACCTTC. Encoded protein: CASSPLRFYGYTF.

The genes are TRBV11-3 and TRBJ1-1; a possible D gene is TRBD1 (5 bases). The CDR3 totals 13 residues. Germline V CDR1 and CDR2: SGHNT, YENEEA. Trimming took off 3 bases at V and 5 bases at J, with 10 bases between the two ends. The CDR3 is CASSLAGGTEAFF. The CDR3 DNA reads as TGTGCCAGCAGCTTGGCGGGGGGTACTGAAGCTTTCTTT.

The chain recombines TRBV7-2 with TRBJ1-4; 7 bases map to TRBD1. Trimming cost V 5 bases and J 0 bases; bases outside gene matches: 15. The CDR3 has 19 amino acids. In germline, CDR1 is SGHTA, CDR2 FQGNSA. The CDR3 spells CASSPAYGQAIATNEKLFF. The CDR3 DNA follows: TGTGCCAGCAGCCCGGCCTACGGACAGGCCATTGCAACTAATGAAAAACTGTTTTTT.

The chain links TRBV18 to TRBJ1-2; D is ambiguous. V was pared by 6 bases and J by 4 bases, with 9 bases between. The germline gives CDR1 KGHSH, CDR2 LQKENI. The CDR3 covers 12 residues. CDR3 coding DNA: TGTGCCAGCTCGGGCCGGATCTATGGCTACACCTTC. The encoded protein is CASSGRIYGYTF.

The rearrangement links TRBV2 to TRBJ1-5, with D hard to call. V lost 2 bases, J lost 7 bases, and 12 bases lay in between. The CDR3 is 14 residues long. Germline-derived CDR1 and CDR2 are SNHLY and FYNNEI. CDR3 sequence reads: CASSEYSLNQPQHF. Written as DNA, the CDR3 is TGTGCCAGCAGTGAATACTCACTCAACCAGCCCCAGCATTTT.

The chain couples TRBV7-6 to TRBJ1-1; D remains ambiguous. The CDR3 totals 15 residues. The germline V gene has CDR1 SGHVS and CDR2 FNYEAQ. Trimming removed 0 bases at V and 2 bases at J, with 10 bases between. CDR3 in amino acids: CASSLAEEGNTEAFF. The CDR3 nucleotides are TGTGCCAGCAGCTTAGCTGAGGAGGGTAACACTGAAGCTTTCTTT.

The rearrangement uses TRBV27 and TRBJ1-3, with a weak D call TRBD1 (5 bases). Germline CDR1 reads MNHEY; CDR2 reads SMNVEV (reference sequence). The CDR3 is 15 residues long. With 5 bases removed from V and 4 bases from J, the gap between germline ends came to 15 bases. CDR3 amino acids: CASSLDAGSGNTIYF. The CDR3 region has the DNA TGTGCCAGCAGTCTAGACGCAGGGTCAGGAAACACCATATATTTT.

This chain connects TRBV7-6 to TRBJ1-3, with unresolved D. V lost 4 bases, J lost 4 bases, and 5 bases lay in between. The CDR3 has 12 amino acids. CDR1 is SGHVS and CDR2 is FNYEAQ in the germline V gene. This CDR3 is CASSSTGNTIYF. The CDR3 coding sequence is TGTGCCAGCAGCTCGACAGGAAACACCATATATTTT.

The chain uses TRBV6-5 and TRBJ1-1, with 9 positions matching TRBD1. The CDR3 sequence is 15 residues long. V trimming: 6 bases; J trimming: 5 bases; junction bases outside the gene matches: 10. Germline CDR1 reads MNHEY; CDR2 reads SVGAGI. The CDR3 DNA follows: TGTGCCAGCAGCAATTCCGGGACAGGGAAGACTGAAGCTTTCTTT. Protein: CASSNSGTGKTEAFF.

This chain joins TRBV7-8 and TRBJ1-1; weak D call: TRBD1 (6 bases). The CDR3 covers 16 residues. Germline V gene lookup returns CDR1 SGHVS and CDR2 FQNEAQ. The V and J ends lost 5 bases and 1 base respectively, with 17 bases between them. Written as DNA, the CDR3 is TGTGCCAGCAGCCCGACGTGGGGACAAAGGAACACTGAAGCTTTCTTT. Translated, it gives CASSPTWGQRNTEAFF.

This chain connects TRBV7-3 to TRBJ2-5; perhaps TRBD2 as D (5 bases). The V and J ends lost 4 bases and 4 bases respectively, with 10 bases between them. Germline V lookup: CDR1 SGHTA, CDR2 FQGTGA. This CDR3 spans 13 amino acids. The DNA of the CDR3 is TGTGCCAGCAGCTCGGACTGGGGAGAGACCCAGTACTTC. Protein product: CASSSDWGETQYF.